The clone carrying this T cell receptor beta chain was counted once. Its cognate antigen is unknown. This sample stems from a study of T cell repertoires in cytomegalovirus infection. Study details: HLA-C-restricted CMV epitopes, recently identified, and well-studied HLA-B-restricted ones were used by the study. Carrying CMV and the relevant HLA type showed in public TCR beta signatures.

Study findings and constraints: Cumulated frequencies of public TCR beta families served to identify carriers of CMV plus the relevant HLA.

Germline loops: CDR1 ENHRY, CDR2 SYGVKD. Trimming removed 3 bases at V and 4 bases at J, with 18 bases between. This CDR3 comprises 16 residues. TCRdb passed the reads through MiXCR, listing each CDR3 protein once. The sample has around 200,000 distinct CDR3 sequences; around two fifths are singletons. The J gene is TRBJ1-2, the V gene TRBV10-3; D is unresolved. The source was CD8+ T cells from cultured PBMCs, collected from culture after CMV antigen stimulation. The clonotype originates from a human donor in good health (CMV status not recorded). Some clones in this sample may be carry-over from other donors' samples. The CDR3 sequence: CAISEFKGAGSYGYTF. In DNA, the CDR3 is TGTGCCATCAGTGAATTTAAGGGAGCAGGCTCCTATGGCTACACCTTC.